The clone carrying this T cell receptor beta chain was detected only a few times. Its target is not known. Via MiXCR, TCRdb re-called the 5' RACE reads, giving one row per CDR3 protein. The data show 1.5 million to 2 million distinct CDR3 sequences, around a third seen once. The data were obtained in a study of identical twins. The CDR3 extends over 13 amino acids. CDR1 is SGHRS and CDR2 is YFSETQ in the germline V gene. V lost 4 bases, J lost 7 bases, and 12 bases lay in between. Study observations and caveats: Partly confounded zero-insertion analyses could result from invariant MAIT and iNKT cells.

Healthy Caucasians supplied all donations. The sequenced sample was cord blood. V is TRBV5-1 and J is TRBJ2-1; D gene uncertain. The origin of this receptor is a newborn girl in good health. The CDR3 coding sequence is TGCGCCAGCAGCCCCGGCCTACGGAATGAGCAGTTCTTC. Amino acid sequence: CASSPGLRNEQFF.